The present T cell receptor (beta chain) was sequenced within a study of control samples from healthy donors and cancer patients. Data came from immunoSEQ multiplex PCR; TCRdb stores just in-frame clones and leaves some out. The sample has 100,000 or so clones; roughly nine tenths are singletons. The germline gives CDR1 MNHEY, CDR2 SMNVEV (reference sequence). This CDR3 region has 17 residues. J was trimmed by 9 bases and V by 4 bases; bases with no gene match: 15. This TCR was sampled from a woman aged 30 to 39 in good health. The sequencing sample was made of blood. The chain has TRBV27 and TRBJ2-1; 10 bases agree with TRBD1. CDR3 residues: CASSSATGTGDTGEQFF. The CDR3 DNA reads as TGTGCCAGCAGTTCCGCGACCGGGACAGGGGATACAGGTGAGCAGTTCTTC.